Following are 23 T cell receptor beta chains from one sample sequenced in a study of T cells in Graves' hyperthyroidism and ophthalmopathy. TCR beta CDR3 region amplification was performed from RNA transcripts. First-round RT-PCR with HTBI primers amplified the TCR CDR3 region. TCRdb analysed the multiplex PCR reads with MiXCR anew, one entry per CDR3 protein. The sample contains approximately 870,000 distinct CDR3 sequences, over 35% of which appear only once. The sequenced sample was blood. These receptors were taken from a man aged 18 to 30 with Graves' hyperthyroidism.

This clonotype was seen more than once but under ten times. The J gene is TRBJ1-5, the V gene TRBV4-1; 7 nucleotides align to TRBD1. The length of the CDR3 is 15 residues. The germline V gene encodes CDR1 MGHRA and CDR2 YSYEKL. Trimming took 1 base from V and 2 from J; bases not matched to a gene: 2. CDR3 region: CASSQVGGGNQPQHF. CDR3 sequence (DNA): TGCGCCAGCAGCCAAGTAGGGGGCGGCAATCAGCCCCAGCATTTT.

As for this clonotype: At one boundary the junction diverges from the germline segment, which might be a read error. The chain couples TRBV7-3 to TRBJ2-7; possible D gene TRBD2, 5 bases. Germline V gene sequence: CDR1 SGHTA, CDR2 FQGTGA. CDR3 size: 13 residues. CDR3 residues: CASSLERNYEQYF. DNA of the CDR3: TGCGCCAGCAGCCTCGAGCGGAACTACGAGCAGTACTTC.

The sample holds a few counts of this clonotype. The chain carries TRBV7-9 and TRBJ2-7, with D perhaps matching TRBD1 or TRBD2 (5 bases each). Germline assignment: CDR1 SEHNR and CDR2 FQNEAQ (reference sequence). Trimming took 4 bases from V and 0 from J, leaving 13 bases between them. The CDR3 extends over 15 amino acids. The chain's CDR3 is CASSSTGDLSYEQYF. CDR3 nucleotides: TGTGCCAGCAGCTCTACTGGGGACCTCTCCTACGAGCAGTACTTC.

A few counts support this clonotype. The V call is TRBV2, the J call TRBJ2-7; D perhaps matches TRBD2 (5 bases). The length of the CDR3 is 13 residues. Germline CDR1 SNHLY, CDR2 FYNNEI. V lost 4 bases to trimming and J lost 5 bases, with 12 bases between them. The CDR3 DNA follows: TGTGCCAGCAGTGCCCCAGGACTCGACGAGCAGTACTTC. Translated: CASSAPGLDEQYF.

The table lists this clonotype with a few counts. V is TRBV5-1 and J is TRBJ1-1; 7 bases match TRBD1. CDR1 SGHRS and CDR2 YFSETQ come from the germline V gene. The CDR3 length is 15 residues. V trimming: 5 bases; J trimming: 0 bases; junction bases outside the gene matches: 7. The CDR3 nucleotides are TGCGCCAGCAGAGGGGACAGCCTCATGAACACTGAAGCTTTCTTT. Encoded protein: CASRGDSLMNTEAFF. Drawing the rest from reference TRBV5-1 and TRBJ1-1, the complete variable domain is KAGVTQTPRYLIKTRGQQVTLSCSPISGHRSVSWYQQTPGQGLQFLFEYFSETQRNKGNFPGRFSGRQFSNSRSEMNVSTLELGDSALYLCASRGDSLMNTEAFFGQGTRLTVV.

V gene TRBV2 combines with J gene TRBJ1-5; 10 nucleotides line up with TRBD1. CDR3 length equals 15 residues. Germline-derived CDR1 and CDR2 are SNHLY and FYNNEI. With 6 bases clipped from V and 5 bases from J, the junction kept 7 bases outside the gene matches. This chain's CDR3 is CASSSSGTGDQPQHF. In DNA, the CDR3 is TGTGCCAGCAGCTCATCCGGGACAGGGGATCAGCCCCAGCATTTT.

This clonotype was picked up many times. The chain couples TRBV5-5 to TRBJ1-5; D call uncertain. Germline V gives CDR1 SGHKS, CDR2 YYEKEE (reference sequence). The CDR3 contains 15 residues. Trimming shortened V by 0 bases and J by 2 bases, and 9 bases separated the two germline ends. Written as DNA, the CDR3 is TGTGCCAGCAGCTTGGCCGGGGTGGGCAATCAGCCCCAGCATTTT. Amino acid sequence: CASSLAGVGNQPQHF. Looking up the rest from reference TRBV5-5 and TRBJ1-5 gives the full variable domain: DAGVTQSPTHLIKTRGQQVTLRCSPISGHKSVSWYQQVLGQGPQFIFQYYEKEERGRGNFPDRFSARQFPNYSSELNVNALLLGDSALYLCASSLAGVGNQPQHFGDGTRLSIL.

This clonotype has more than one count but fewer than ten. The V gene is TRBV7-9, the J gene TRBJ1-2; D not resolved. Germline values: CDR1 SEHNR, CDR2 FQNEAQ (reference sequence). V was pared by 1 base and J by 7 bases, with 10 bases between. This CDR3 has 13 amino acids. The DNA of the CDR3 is TGTGCCAGCAGCTTAGAACGGGTATCTGGCTACACCTTC. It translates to CASSLERVSGYTF.

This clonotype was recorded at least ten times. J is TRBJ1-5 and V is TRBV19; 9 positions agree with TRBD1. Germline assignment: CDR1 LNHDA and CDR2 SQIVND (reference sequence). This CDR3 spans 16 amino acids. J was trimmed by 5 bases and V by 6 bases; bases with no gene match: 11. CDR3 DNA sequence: TGTGCCAGTAGACCTCCAAGACAGGGGGTCGATCAGCCCCAGCATTTT. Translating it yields CASRPPRQGVDQPQHF.

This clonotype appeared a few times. CDR3 sequence (DNA): TGCAGTGCTGCTTACGGGATAACCTCTAAAGAGCAGTACTTC. It is translated as CSAAYGITSKEQYF. The genes are TRBV20-1 and TRBJ2-7; possibly TRBD2 for D (5 bases). V gave up 5 bases and J gave up 7 bases, with 21 bases separating them. Germline V CDR1 and CDR2: DFQATT, SNEGSKA (reference sequence). The CDR3 consists of 14 residues.

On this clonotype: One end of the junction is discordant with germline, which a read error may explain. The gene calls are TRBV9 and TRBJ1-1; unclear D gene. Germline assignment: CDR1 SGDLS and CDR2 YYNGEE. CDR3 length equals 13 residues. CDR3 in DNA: TGTGCCCGCAGCGTAGAACAGAACACTGAAGCTTTCTTT. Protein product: CARSVEQNTEAFF.

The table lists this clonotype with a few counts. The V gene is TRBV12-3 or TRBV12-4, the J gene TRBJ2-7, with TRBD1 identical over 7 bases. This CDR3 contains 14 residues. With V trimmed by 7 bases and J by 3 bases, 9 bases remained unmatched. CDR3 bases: TGTGCCAGCACCCATGGGGACAGACTCTACGAGCAGTACTTC. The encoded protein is CASTHGDRLYEQYF.

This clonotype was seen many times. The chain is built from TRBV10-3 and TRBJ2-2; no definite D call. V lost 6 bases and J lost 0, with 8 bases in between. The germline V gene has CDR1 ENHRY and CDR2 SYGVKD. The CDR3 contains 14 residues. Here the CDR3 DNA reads TGTGCCATCAGAACTGGCCCGAACACCGGGGAGCTGTTTTTT. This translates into CAIRTGPNTGELFF.

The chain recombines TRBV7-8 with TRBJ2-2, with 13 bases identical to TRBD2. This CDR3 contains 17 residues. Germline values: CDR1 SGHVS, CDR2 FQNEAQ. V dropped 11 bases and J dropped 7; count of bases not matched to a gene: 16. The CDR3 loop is CAGGGLAGHRRIGELFF. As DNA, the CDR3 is TGTGCCGGGGGGGGACTAGCGGGACATAGAAGAATCGGGGAGCTGTTTTTT. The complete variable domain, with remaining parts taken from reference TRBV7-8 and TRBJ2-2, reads GAGVSQSPRYKVAKRGQDVALRCDPISGHVSLFWYQQALGQGPEFLTYFQNEAQLDKSGLPSDRFFAERPEGSVSTLKIQRTQQEDSAVYLCAGGGLAGHRRIGELFFGEGSRLTVL.

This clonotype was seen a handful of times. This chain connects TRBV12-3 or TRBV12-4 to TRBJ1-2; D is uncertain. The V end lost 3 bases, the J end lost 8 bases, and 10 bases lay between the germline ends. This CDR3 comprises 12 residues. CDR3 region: CASSFSYGGYTF. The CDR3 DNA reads TGTGCCAGCAGTTTTTCCTACGGGGGCTACACCTTC.

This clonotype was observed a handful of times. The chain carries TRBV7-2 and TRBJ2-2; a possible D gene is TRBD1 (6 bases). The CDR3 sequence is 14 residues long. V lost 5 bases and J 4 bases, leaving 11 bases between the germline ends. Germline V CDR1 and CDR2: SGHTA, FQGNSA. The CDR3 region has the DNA TGTGCCAGCAGCCGGTGGACAGCCACCGGGGAGCTGTTTTTT. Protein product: CASSRWTATGELFF.

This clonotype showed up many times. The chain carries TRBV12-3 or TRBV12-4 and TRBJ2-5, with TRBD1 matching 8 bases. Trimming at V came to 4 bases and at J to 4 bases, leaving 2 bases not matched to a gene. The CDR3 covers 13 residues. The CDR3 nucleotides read TGTGCCAGCAGTTGGACAGGGACAGAGACCCAGTACTTC. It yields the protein CASSWTGTETQYF.

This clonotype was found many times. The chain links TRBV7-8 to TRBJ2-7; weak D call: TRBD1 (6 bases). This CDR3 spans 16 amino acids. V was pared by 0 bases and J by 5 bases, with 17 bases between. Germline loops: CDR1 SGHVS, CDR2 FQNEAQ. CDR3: CASSLASGLRQDEQYF. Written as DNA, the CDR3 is TGTGCCAGCAGCTTAGCATCCGGTTTGAGACAGGACGAGCAGTACTTC.

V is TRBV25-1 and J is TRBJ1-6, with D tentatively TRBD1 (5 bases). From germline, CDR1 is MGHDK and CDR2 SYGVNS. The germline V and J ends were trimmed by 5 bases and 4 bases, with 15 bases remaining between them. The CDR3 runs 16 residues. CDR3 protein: CASSRQGLVYNSPLHF. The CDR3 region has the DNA TGTGCCAGCAGTCGCCAGGGACTCGTTTATAATTCACCCCTCCACTTT.

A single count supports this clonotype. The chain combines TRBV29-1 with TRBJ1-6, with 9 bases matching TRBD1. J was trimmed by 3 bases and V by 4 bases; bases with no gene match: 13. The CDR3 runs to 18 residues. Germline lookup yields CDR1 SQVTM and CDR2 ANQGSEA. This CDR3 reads CSVATGQGATYYNSPLHF. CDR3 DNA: TGCAGCGTTGCTACGGGACAGGGCGCAACTTACTATAATTCACCCCTCCACTTT.

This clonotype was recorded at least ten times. CDR3 amino acids: CASSIYRGTEAFF. CDR3 DNA: TGTGCCAGTAGTATCTACAGGGGGACTGAAGCTTTCTTT. V is TRBV19 and J is TRBJ1-1; 8 bases are a match to TRBD1. This CDR3 is 13 amino acids long. Germline V gene lookup returns CDR1 LNHDA and CDR2 SQIVND (reference sequence). V dropped 3 bases and J dropped 5; count of bases not matched to a gene: 2. Based on the CDR3 plus reference TRBV19 and TRBJ1-1, the full variable domain is DGGITQSPKYLFRKEGQNVTLSCEQNLNHDAMYWYRQDPGQGLRLIYYSQIVNDFQKGDIAEGYSVSREKKESFPLTVTSAQKNPTAFYLCASSIYRGTEAFFGQGTRLTVV.

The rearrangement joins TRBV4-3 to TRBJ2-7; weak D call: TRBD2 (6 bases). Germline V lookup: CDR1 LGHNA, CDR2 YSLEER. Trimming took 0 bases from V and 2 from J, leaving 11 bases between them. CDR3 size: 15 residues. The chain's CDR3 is CASSQERGLTYEQYF. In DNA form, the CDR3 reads TGCGCCAGCAGCCAAGAGCGGGGTTTGACCTACGAGCAGTACTTC.

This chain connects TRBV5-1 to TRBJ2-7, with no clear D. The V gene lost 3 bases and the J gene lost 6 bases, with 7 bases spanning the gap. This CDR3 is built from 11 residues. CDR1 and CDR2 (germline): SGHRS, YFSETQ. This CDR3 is CASSSLLEQYF. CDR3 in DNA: TGCGCCAGCAGCTCCCTCCTCGAGCAGTACTTC.